This T cell receptor (beta chain) stems from a study of blood T cell repertoires in COVID-19 (dated by TCRdb to the early 2020s). For the wider study: Samples from collaborators originated in the United States, Italy and Spain and spanned both the acute and convalescent phases of COVID-19. The material from the prospective study consisted of cDNA or gDNA derived from T cells, B-cell-depleted T cells, or PBMCs. The dataset comprised deeply sampled blood TCRbeta repertoires from subjects exposed to, actively infected with, or recovered from COVID-19. A freely available public database, intended as a resource for researchers studying the immune response to SARS-CoV-2, is where the repertoires were released. The samples were drawn from the first 160 participants of the ongoing ImmuneRACE study and from 1,254 subjects provided by 6 global collaborators. Nearly every sample came with metadata listing a de-identified subject ID, COVID-19 status, age in years and sex. Where available, HLA class I and class II types were taken from metadata supplied by the sample provider and were not determined by assay-based typing.

Regarding this clone: Its antigen remains unidentified. Base quality data are lacking; no much larger clone is found one base away.

V is shortened by 5 bases, J by 4 bases, and the region joining them spans 11 bases. From the cysteine up to the phenylalanine, the CDR3 has a length of 14 residues. Only the CDR3 portion is preserved as DNA: 42 bases, with reading frame beginning at the first base. Sequences KGHDR (CDR1) and SFDVKD (CDR2) are obtained from the germline V gene. The collaborating institutions used their own protocols to collect whole blood in K2EDTA tubes. For TCRbeta analysis, collaborators shipped samples as frozen whole blood, isolated PBMCs, or DNA extracted from either of those sample types. The study at large found these results: Clinical and demographic metadata were provided uncurated, with the amount varying by source and participant.

TCRbeta CDR3 regions were amplified from genomic DNA using the immunoSEQ Assay, a bias-controlled multiplex PCR. From the authors' description of their analysis: The number of nucleated cells in each sample was estimated by amplification of reference gene primers within the assay. To quantify the absolute abundance of each unique TCRbeta CDR3 rearrangement, sequence reads were collapsed and filtered. For each sample, productive Simpson clonality was calculated as the square root of Simpson's diversity index over productive rearrangements. In TCRdb, the immuneACCESS table is reduced to in-frame sequences with V and J assigned. These tables do not hold every clone; where another copy was compared, an unresolved V gene accounts for under half, and the others remain unexplained. V and J calls plus clone size are reproduced from that table; the DNA served to infer D and trimming. The sample data list roughly 140,000 clones, and roughly 79% of these were observed just once. The ten biggest clones cover about 8.7% of the sample.

Sample: peripheral blood. The chain links TRBV24-1 with TRBJ1-5, with TRBD1 perhaps the D gene, on 6 matching bases. This clonotype originated in a man aged 50-60 years with active or convalescent COVID-19. The DNA sequence is TGTGCCACCAGTGCCCCCGGACAGAATCAGCCCCAGCATTTT. Translated, this is CATSAPGQNQPQHF.